This TCR beta chain was recovered during a study of T cells after somatic rescue of genetic block. V lost 3 bases and J lost 7; bases outside the gene matches: 9. Germline values: CDR1 SEHNR, CDR2 FQNEAQ (reference sequence). The CDR3 has 15 residues. Method: immunoSEQ multiplex PCR; TCRdb's copy keeps in-frame clones and lacks some. Found here are over 55,000 clones, roughly nine tenths of them singletons; the top ten hold around 3%. This clonotype originated in a man aged 35-49 years. Material: peripheral blood mononuclear cells (PBMCs). The rearrangement uses TRBV7-9 and TRBJ1-1, with 9 bases matching TRBD1. DNA of the CDR3: TGTGCCAGCAGCTTCCCTAGGACAGGGGTTATTGAAGCTTTCTTT. Protein sequence: CASSFPRTGVIEAFF. Full variable domain (outside the CDR3, taken from reference TRBV7-9 and TRBJ1-1): DTGVSQNPRHKITKRGQNVTFRCDPISEHNRLYWYRQTLGQGPEFLTYFQNEAQLEKSRLLSDRFSAERPKGSFSTLEIQRTEQGDSAMYLCASSFPRTGVIEAFFGQGTRLTVV.